This T cell receptor beta chain was sequenced in a study of OX40 agonist ivuxolimab in advanced cancers. With respect to the entire study: The costimulatory receptor OX40 (CD134) was targeted by ivuxolimab, a fully human IgG2 agonistic monoclonal antibody. In the dose-escalation cohort, 70% to 85% of patients were male, and the mean age was 60 years with a range of roughly 20 to 85. Peripheral TCRbeta sequencing was intended to test whether TCR sequence diversity was altered and clonal T-cell expansion was caused by ivuxolimab. Intravenous ivuxolimab was administered to patients every 2 weeks at six dose levels: 0.01, 0.1, 0.3, 1.5, 3 and 10 mg/kg. Prior anti-PD-1, anti-PD-L1 or anti-CTLA-4 therapy was permitted, and checkpoint inhibitors had been received by roughly 40% of dose-escalation patients. Partial responses were achieved by three dose-escalation patients, of whom one had hepatocellular carcinoma and two had cutaneous melanoma. The paper reports the monotherapy dose-escalation portion (N = 52 patients) of the phase I ivuxolimab trial. Of the approximately 50 dose-escalation patients, hepatocellular carcinoma was present in about 19, melanoma in around 15, renal cell carcinoma in 9 and head and neck cancer in 9.

The germline V gene sets CDR1 to SNHLY and CDR2 to FYNNEI. V sheds 2 bases and J sheds 5 bases, leaving 9 bases between their ends. The CDR3 goes from the cysteine to the phenylalanine over 13 residues. Only CDR3 DNA is held: 39 bases, read in frame from base 1. Genomic DNA was isolated from the sorted cells so that the TCRbeta CDR3 region could be sequenced. The immunoSEQ Assay was used to sequence the TCRbeta CDR3 regions. Held by TCRdb, this immuneACCESS table contains in-frame sequences only and omits some clones. Under half of the omission traces to an unresolved V gene where checked; the cause of the rest is unknown. The sample table contains over 85,000 clones; only one count was recorded for about 91% of them. Together, the top ten hold about 0.31% of the sample. About this clone: The specificity of this receptor is unknown. No base quality values were provided; no much bigger clone lies one nucleotide off. Different DNA sequences within this sample yield the same CDR3.

The trial excluded patients who had a history of autoimmune disease or who were on systemic immunosuppression. Peripheral blood for TCR sequencing was collected from all dose cohorts at baseline, on cycle 4 day 1, and on cycle 7 day 1. The samples were drawn from a first-in-human, open-label, multicenter phase I dose-escalation trial of ivuxolimab. Adults with locally advanced or metastatic melanoma, renal cell carcinoma, hepatocellular carcinoma or head and neck squamous cell carcinoma were enrolled in the trial. CD4+ and CD8+ T cells were sorted separately from peripheral blood before TCR sequencing. Here is what the overall study found, with its caveats: In the 0.1-3.0 mg/kg groups, partial responders had among the lowest normalized peripheral clonal expansion, particularly in CD8+ T cells. At doses from 0.1 to 3.0 mg/kg, clonal expansion was seen in both CD4+ and CD8+ blood T cells between baseline and week 6. After ivuxolimab, more expanded clones were found on average in CD8+ T cells than in CD4+ T cells. Low levels of normalized T-cell clonal expansion were also seen in some nonresponding patients. The antigen specificity of the peripheral T cells that underwent clonal expansion was not determined.

Sequencing was performed on CD4+ or CD8+ T cells sorted from blood, taken in a trial of the OX40 agonist ivuxolimab. The rearranged segments are TRBV2 and TRBJ2-5; tentative D gene TRBD2, with 6 bases matching. The TCR comes from an adult with an advanced solid tumor such as melanoma, head and neck, liver or kidney cancer. The sequence in DNA is TGTGCCAGCAGTGAATTGGAGGGTGAGACCCAGTACTTC. Its translation reads: CASSELEGETQYF.